These 27 T cell receptor beta chains were all obtained from the same sample, sequenced in a study of regulatory T cells in long-lasting Graves disease. Arm-PCR of CDR3 regions and iRepertoire HTBI primers were used to build TCR beta libraries. Via MiXCR, TCRdb re-called the multiplex PCR reads, giving one row per CDR3 protein. The sample includes about 530,000 distinct CDR3 sequences, about 16% of them seen just once. Regarding time point: newly diagnosed GD, antithyroid drugs for less than 3 months. PBMC-derived RNA was used for the TCR library. This sample was shared with a second study, whose subject was T cells in Graves' hyperthyroidism and ophthalmopathy.

Material: peripheral blood mononuclear cells (PBMCs), obtained at new diagnosis, from a patient treated with antithyroid drugs. The receptors stem from a woman between 40 and 65 years old with Graves disease.

This clonotype was picked up one time. A read error may explain this, as a much larger clone is one base away. V gene TRBV2 combines with J gene TRBJ2-3; TRBD2 is a possible D gene (6 bases). The CDR3 is 16 residues long. V gave up 4 bases and J gave up 1 base, with 15 bases separating them. Germline CDR1 is SNHLY and CDR2 is FYNNEI. This chain's CDR3 is CASSVSRDPGTDTQYF. The CDR3 nucleotides are TGTGCCAGCAGTGTTTCGCGGGACCCCGGCACAGATACGCAGTATTTT.

This clonotype came up many times. The chain employs TRBV12-3 or TRBV12-4 and TRBJ2-3; perhaps TRBD1 as D (6 bases). The CDR3 runs 14 residues. Between the trimmed V and J ends, which lost 6 bases and 3 bases, there was a span of 13 bases. CDR3 bases: TGTGCCAGCAGCGTAACAGGGTTTACAGATACGCAGTATTTT. Translating it yields CASSVTGFTDTQYF.

The chain links TRBV12-5 to TRBJ1-3; D remains unclear. V lost 5 bases and J lost 0, with 14 bases in between. Germline values: CDR1 LGHNT, CDR2 FRNRAP. This CDR3 contains 16 residues. The CDR3 is CASGPTLLSSGNTIYF. In DNA, the CDR3 is TGTGCTAGTGGTCCAACACTCCTGAGCTCTGGAAACACCATATATTTT.

On this clonotype: A single base separates this from a much larger clone, so it may be a read error. The chain links TRBV20-1 to TRBJ2-1; 10 bases map to TRBD2. CDR1 and CDR2 from the germline V gene are DFQATT and SNEGSKA (reference sequence). The CDR3 extends over 17 amino acids. CDR3: CSARGVASGGSYNERFF. The CDR3 coding sequence is TGCAGTGCTAGAGGAGTGGCTAGCGGGGGTTCCTACAATGAGCGGTTCTTC.

V gene TRBV11-2 combines with J gene TRBJ2-7, with unresolved D. V lost 1 base and J 2 bases, leaving 12 bases between the germline ends. The CDR3 covers 15 residues. Germline V gene data show CDR1 as SGHAT and CDR2 as FQNNGV. The DNA for the CDR3 is TGTGCCAGCAGCTTAGGGGTCCTGGCCCCCTACGAGCAGTACTTC. It translates to CASSLGVLAPYEQYF.

About this clonotype: One end of the junction varies from germline; a read error may be responsible. CDR3: CASSGSYNGQFF. The CDR3 DNA reads as TGTGCCAGCAGTGGATCCTACAATGGGCAGTTCTTC. This chain uses TRBV6-1 with TRBJ2-1; D not resolved. The CDR3 consists of 12 residues. Per germline, CDR1 MNHNS and CDR2 SASEGT.

This clonotype was seen a few times. This sequence joins TRBV3-1 and TRBJ1-1, with 7 bases lining up with TRBD1. The CDR3 contains 13 residues. The ends lost 7 bases at V and 3 bases at J; junction bases unmatched: 5. Germline CDR1 LGHDT, CDR2 YNNKEL (reference sequence). As DNA, the CDR3 is TGTGCCAGCAAGACAGGGTCGCACACTGAAGCTTTCTTT. It is translated as CASKTGSHTEAFF.

A few counts support this clonotype. This chain connects TRBV9 to TRBJ2-3; TRBD2 matches 7 bases. Trimming cost V 3 bases and J 1 base; bases outside gene matches: 5. CDR1 SGDLS and CDR2 YYNGEE come from the germline V gene. This CDR3 region has 15 residues. The CDR3 here is CASSALSGGTDTQYF. The CDR3 coding sequence is TGTGCCAGCAGCGCCCTGAGCGGGGGCACAGATACGCAGTATTTT.

V is TRBV15 and J is TRBJ2-5, with D perhaps matching TRBD2 (5 bases). The germline V gene has CDR1 LNHNV and CDR2 YYDKDF (reference sequence). Trimming took 0 bases from V and 5 from J, leaving 19 bases between them. This CDR3 contains 17 residues. CDR3: CATSRDGNSALSETQYF. CDR3 bases: TGTGCCACCAGCAGAGATGGTAATAGCGCACTATCGGAGACCCAGTACTTC.

This clonotype was seen many times. V usage is TRBV28 and J usage is TRBJ1-1; weak D call: TRBD1 (5 bases). The CDR3 totals 18 residues. CDR1 is MDHEN, CDR2 SYDVKM, per germline. Trimming left V 3 bases short and J 0 bases short, with 20 bases between. Here the CDR3 DNA reads TGTGCCAGCAGTTTTCCCCTAGGGAGGGGAAAAATGAACACTGAAGCTTTCTTT. Translated, it gives CASSFPLGRGKMNTEAFF.

The chain combines TRBV20-1 with TRBJ1-4; unclear D gene. The germline V gene has CDR1 DFQATT and CDR2 SNEGSKA (reference sequence). The CDR3 contains 12 residues. Trimming took 1 base from V and 5 from J, leaving 5 bases between them. CDR3 coding DNA: TGCAGTGCTAGAGGATGGAATGAAAAACTGTTTTTT. Its protein is CSARGWNEKLFF.

The chain is built from TRBV28 and TRBJ2-7, with D unresolved. V was clipped by 6 bases and J by 3 bases, with 12 bases between them. The CDR3 is 13 amino acids. From germline, CDR1 is MDHEN and CDR2 SYDVKM. CDR3 nucleotides: TGTGCCAGCAGCCAAGCTCAGGACTACGAGCAGTACTTC. This translates into CASSQAQDYEQYF.

This clonotype has at least ten counts. As DNA, the CDR3 is TGTGCCAGCAGCTTATGGGCGGGGGGGCCCAATGAGCAGTTCTTC. It translates to CASSLWAGGPNEQFF. The V call is TRBV11-2, the J call TRBJ2-1; 9 positions match TRBD2. CDR1 SGHAT and CDR2 FQNNGV come from the germline V gene. The ends lost 2 bases at V and 6 bases at J; junction bases unmatched: 5. There are 15 residues in the CDR3.

The chain links TRBV4-1 to TRBJ1-3, with D possibly matching TRBD1 (6 bases). Germline V gene sequence: CDR1 MGHRA, CDR2 YSYEKL. This CDR3 is 18 amino acids long. V was trimmed by 0 bases and J by 0 bases, leaving 15 bases between them. CDR3 DNA: TGCGCCAGCAGCCAAGATAAAGGGGGACACATCTCTGGAAACACCATATATTTT. Protein: CASSQDKGGHISGNTIYF.

The J gene is TRBJ2-7, the V gene TRBV7-6, with 8 bases lining up with TRBD1. Germline V gene data show CDR1 as SGHVS and CDR2 as FNYEAQ. The CDR3 runs to 15 residues. V lost 3 bases, J lost 0 bases, and 4 bases stayed unmatched. The DNA of the CDR3 is TGTGCCAGCAGCTTGATGGACAGGGACTCCTACGAGCAGTACTTC. Residues: CASSLMDRDSYEQYF.

This clonotype was observed at least ten times. The rearrangement joins TRBV27 to TRBJ2-7; 9 bases line up with TRBD1. With V trimmed by 10 bases and J by 3 bases, 7 bases remained unmatched. The CDR3 totals 13 residues. In germline, CDR1 is MNHEY, CDR2 SMNVEV (reference sequence). CDR3 protein: CATTTTGGYEQYF. CDR3 DNA: TGTGCCACCACTACGACAGGGGGCTACGAGCAGTACTTC.

Many counts were recorded for this clonotype. This chain links TRBV7-2 with TRBJ2-1; D uncertain. The V end lost 5 bases, the J end lost 4 bases, and 9 bases lay between the germline ends. CDR1 is SGHTA, CDR2 FQGNSA, per germline. The CDR3 has 13 amino acids. CDR3 sequence (DNA): TGTGCCAGCAGCAATGCCCGTTACAATGAGCAGTTCTTC. Residues: CASSNARYNEQFF.

In its sample, this clonotype was seen many times. V gene TRBV2 combines with J gene TRBJ1-4; TRBD1 matches 9 bases. After removal of 7 bases from V and 7 bases from J, the junction contained 16 bases not matched to a gene. In germline, CDR1 is SNHLY, CDR2 FYNNEI. There are 17 residues in the CDR3. In DNA, the CDR3 is TGTGCCAGCATGGGGGGACAGGGCATCCGGGGTACTGAAAAACTGTTTTTT. Amino acid sequence: CASMGGQGIRGTEKLFF.

V is TRBV6-1 and J is TRBJ1-5, with D maybe TRBD1 (6 bases). Between the trimmed V and J ends, which lost 7 bases and 0 bases, there was a span of 13 bases. Germline CDR1 and CDR2: MNHNS and SASEGT. This CDR3 has 15 residues. CDR3 in DNA: TGTGCCAGCACTCATCAGGGGAATAGCAATCAGCCCCAGCATTTT. Protein: CASTHQGNSNQPQHF.

The sample holds a few counts of this clonotype. This chain links TRBV12-3 or TRBV12-4 with TRBJ1-5; 10 bases match TRBD1. The CDR3 contains 16 residues. Trimming cost V 5 bases and J 5 bases; bases outside gene matches: 9. DNA for the CDR3: TGTGCCAGCAGTCTTACCCGGGACAGGGGATATCAGCCCCAGCATTTT. As protein: CASSLTRDRGYQPQHF.

This clonotype was seen ten or more times. Here the CDR3 reads CASRGTGAAQPQHF. The CDR3 region has the DNA TGTGCCAGCAGGGGGACAGGGGCCGCTCAGCCCCAGCATTTT. The V and J genes are TRBV2 and TRBJ1-5; 10 nucleotides align to TRBD1. The CDR3 totals 14 residues. Losses at the gene ends were 6 bases for V and 6 bases for J; bases not matched to a gene: 5. Germline CDR1 reads SNHLY; CDR2 reads FYNNEI.

This clonotype was detected many times. V is TRBV12-3 or TRBV12-4 and J is TRBJ2-3; the D gene is possibly TRBD2 (5 bases). V shed 0 bases and J shed 11 bases, with 15 bases lying between them. The length of the CDR3 is 14 residues. CDR3 nucleotides: TGTGCCAGCAGTTTAGCGGAGGAACAGACCAAGCAGTATTTT. This encodes CASSLAEEQTKQYF.

This clonotype was picked up many times. This chain connects TRBV6-1 to TRBJ1-2; 7 bases align to TRBD1. Germline CDR1 MNHNS, CDR2 SASEGT. With V trimmed by 6 bases and J by 8 bases, 12 bases remained unmatched. CDR3 length: 14 amino acids. The CDR3 region is CASRGKTGLGGYTF. CDR3 in DNA: TGTGCCAGCAGGGGAAAGACAGGGCTGGGGGGCTACACCTTC.

On this clonotype itself: It may be a read error: a sequence one base away is much more abundant. The V and J genes are TRBV6-1 and TRBJ1-1, with D possibly matching TRBD1 (5 bases). CDR3 length: 14 amino acids. Germline loops: CDR1 MNHNS, CDR2 SASEGT. The CDR3 DNA reads as TGTGCCAGCAGTGCGGGACCGGTCGGTACTGAAACTTTCTTT. Its protein is CASSAGPVGTETFF.

The rearrangement links TRBV9 to TRBJ2-5, with TRBD1 as a possible D gene (6 bases). Germline loops: CDR1 SGDLS, CDR2 YYNGEE. The CDR3 extends over 13 amino acids. The germline V and J ends were trimmed by 0 bases and 5 bases, with 8 bases remaining between them. CDR3 nucleotide sequence: TGTGCCAGCAGCGTAGAGCAGGGGGAGACCCAGTACTTC. It codes for CASSVEQGETQYF.

This clonotype was seen at least ten times. The chain employs TRBV11-2 and TRBJ2-3; 7 nucleotides agree with TRBD1. Losses at the gene ends were 5 bases for V and 2 bases for J; bases not matched to a gene: 13. CDR1 SGHAT and CDR2 FQNNGV come from the germline V gene. The CDR3 spans 17 residues. CDR3 residues: CASSLRGRWDPTDTQYF. CDR3 coding DNA: TGTGCCAGCAGCCTGAGGGGGCGCTGGGACCCCACAGATACGCAGTATTTT.

This clonotype came up many times. J is TRBJ2-6 and V is TRBV30; 8 bases fit TRBD1. Germline V gene lookup returns CDR1 GTSNPN and CDR2 SVGIG (reference sequence). The J segment lost 3 bases and the V segment lost 7 bases, leaving 8 bases of the junction unmatched. The CDR3 extends over 15 amino acids. The CDR3 sequence: CAFGQGSSGANVLTF. CDR3 sequence (DNA): TGTGCCTTCGGACAGGGTTCTAGTGGGGCCAACGTCCTGACTTTC.